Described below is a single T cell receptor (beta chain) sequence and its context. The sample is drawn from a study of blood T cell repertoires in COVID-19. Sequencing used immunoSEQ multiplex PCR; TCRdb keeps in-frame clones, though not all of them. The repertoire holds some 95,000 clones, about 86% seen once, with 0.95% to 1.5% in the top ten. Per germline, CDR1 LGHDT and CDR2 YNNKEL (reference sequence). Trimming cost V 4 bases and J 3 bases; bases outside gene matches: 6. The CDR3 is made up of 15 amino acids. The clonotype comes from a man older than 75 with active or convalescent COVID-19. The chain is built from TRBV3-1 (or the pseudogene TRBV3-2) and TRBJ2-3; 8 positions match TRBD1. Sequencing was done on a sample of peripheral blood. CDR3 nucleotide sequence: TGTGCCAGCAGCCCGAGACAGGGGAGTACAGATACGCAGTATTTT. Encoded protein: CASSPRQGSTDTQYF.